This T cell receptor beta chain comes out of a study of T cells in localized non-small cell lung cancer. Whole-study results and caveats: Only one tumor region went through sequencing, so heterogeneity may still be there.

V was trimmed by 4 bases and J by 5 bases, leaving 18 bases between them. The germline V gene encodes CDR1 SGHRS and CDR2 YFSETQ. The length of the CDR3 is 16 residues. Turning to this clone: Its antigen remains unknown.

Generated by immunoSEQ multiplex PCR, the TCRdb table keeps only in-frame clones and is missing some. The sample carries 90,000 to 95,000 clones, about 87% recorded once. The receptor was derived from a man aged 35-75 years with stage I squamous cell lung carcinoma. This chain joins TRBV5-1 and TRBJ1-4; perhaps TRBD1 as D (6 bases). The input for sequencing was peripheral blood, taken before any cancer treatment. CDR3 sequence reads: CASSPQDGTPNEKLFF. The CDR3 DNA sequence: TGCGCCAGCAGCCCCCAGGACGGGACACCGAATGAAAAACTGTTTTTT.